These 23 T cell receptor beta chains were all obtained from the same sample, sequenced in a study of blood T cell repertoires in COVID-19. The assay was immunoSEQ multiplex PCR, and TCRdb's table has in-frame clones only and misses some. The sample yields some 230,000 clones, about four fifths seen once. Sequences were obtained from peripheral blood. Receptors originate from a woman under 40 who had recovered from COVID-19.

This clone was observed once. For the CDR3, the DNA is TGTGCCAGCAGCTTAGGACAGGGAAGAGGCGGGGAGCTGTTTTTT. Translation gives CASSLGQGRGGELFF. The V gene is TRBV7-9, the J gene TRBJ2-2; TRBD1 matches at 7 bases. The CDR3 is 15 amino acids. V lost 1 base to trimming and J lost 7 bases; unmatched junction nucleotides: 6. CDR1 is SEHNR and CDR2 is FQNEAQ in the germline V gene (reference sequence).

This chain joins TRBV6-5 and TRBJ1-2; the match to TRBD1 covers 7 bases. This CDR3 is built from 14 residues. CDR1 and CDR2 (germline): MNHEY, SVGAGI. J lost 5 bases, V lost 6 bases, and 9 bases had no gene match. The CDR3 spells CASSTEGRGYGYTF. The CDR3 DNA follows: TGTGCCAGCAGCACCGAGGGCAGGGGGTATGGCTACACCTTC.

The genes are TRBV28 and TRBJ1-2; no reliable D call. V was cut by 2 bases and J by 4 bases, with 11 bases left in between. Germline V gene data show CDR1 as MDHEN and CDR2 as SYDVKM. This CDR3 comprises 14 residues. This chain's CDR3 is CASSLEEGRYGYTF. The DNA for the CDR3 is TGTGCCAGCAGTTTAGAGGAGGGCCGCTATGGCTACACCTTC.

This clone was seen once. This rearrangement joins TRBV18 to TRBJ2-3, with 10 nucleotides matching TRBD2. CDR1 and CDR2 from the germline V gene are KGHSH and LQKENI. V lost 4 bases and J lost 2; bases outside the gene matches: 3. The CDR3 sequence is 15 residues long. In DNA, the CDR3 is TGTGCCAGCTCACTAAGCGGGGGGGACACAGATACGCAGTATTTT. Translation gives CASSLSGGDTDTQYF.

The rearrangement uses TRBV28 and TRBJ2-2, with D perhaps matching TRBD2 (5 bases). Germline V lookup: CDR1 MDHEN, CDR2 SYDVKM. With 6 bases removed from V and 8 bases from J, the gap between germline ends came to 7 bases. The CDR3 is 11 amino acids. In DNA form, the CDR3 reads TGTGCCAGCAGGACTATAGGGGAGCTGTTTTTT. Its protein is CASRTIGELFF.

The chain employs TRBV7-3 and TRBJ1-2; 9 nucleotides line up with TRBD1. The CDR3 covers 14 residues. From germline, CDR1 is SGHTA and CDR2 FQGTGA. Trimming removed 5 bases from V and 4 bases from J; junction bases left unmatched: 5. The CDR3, as DNA: TGTGCCAGCAGCGCAGGACAGGGGCCCTATGGCTACACCTTC. Its protein is CASSAGQGPYGYTF.

V and J are TRBV5-1 and TRBJ2-7; D may be TRBD2 (6 bases). The CDR3 covers 13 residues. V lost 5 bases to trimming and J lost 2 bases, with 11 bases between them. The germline V gene encodes CDR1 SGHRS and CDR2 YFSETQ. The CDR3 protein is CASRPAGTYEQYF. The CDR3 nucleotides read TGCGCCAGCAGACCAGCGGGTACCTACGAGCAGTACTTC. The full variable domain, in which reference TRBV5-1 and TRBJ2-7 provide the parts outside the CDR3, is KAGVTQTPRYLIKTRGQQVTLSCSPISGHRSVSWYQQTPGQGLQFLFEYFSETQRNKGNFPGRFSGRQFSNSRSEMNVSTLELGDSALYLCASRPAGTYEQYFGPGTRLTVT.

The chain is built from TRBV9 and TRBJ2-5; 8 bases line up with TRBD2. The CDR3 is 16 residues long. In germline, CDR1 is SGDLS, CDR2 YYNGEE. V lost 0 bases, J lost 1 base, and 5 bases stayed unmatched. This CDR3 is CASSVANGRVQETQYF. The CDR3 bases are TGTGCCAGCAGCGTAGCTAACGGGAGGGTCCAAGAGACCCAGTACTTC.

The V and J genes are TRBV25-1 and TRBJ2-2; weak D call: TRBD1 (5 bases). Trimming stripped 4 bases from V and 5 bases from J, with 8 bases between. CDR3 size: 13 residues. Germline-derived CDR1 and CDR2 are MGHDK and SYGVNS. The CDR3 reads CASSGRVTGELFF. The CDR3 region has the DNA TGTGCCAGCAGTGGCAGGGTGACCGGGGAGCTGTTTTTT.

This chain joins TRBV11-2 and TRBJ2-1; D is perhaps TRBD2 (5 bases). Trimming took 1 base from V and 0 from J, leaving 10 bases between them. There are 16 residues in the CDR3. Germline V gives CDR1 SGHAT, CDR2 FQNNGV. The CDR3 protein is CASSLVPGSSYNEQFF. The CDR3 nucleotides read TGTGCCAGCAGCTTAGTTCCGGGGAGCTCCTACAATGAGCAGTTCTTC. Using reference TRBV11-2 and TRBJ2-1 for the parts outside the CDR3, the full variable domain is EAGVAQSPRYKIIEKRQSVAFWCNPISGHATLYWYQQILGQGPKLLIQFQNNGVVDDSQLPKDRFSAERLKGVDSTLKIQPAKLEDSAVYLCASSLVPGSSYNEQFFGPGTRLTVL.

The genes are TRBV24-1 and TRBJ1-2; D may be TRBD1 (6 bases). Trimming left V 3 bases short and J 6 bases short, with 16 bases between. The CDR3 is 15 residues long. Per the germline V gene, CDR1 is KGHDR and CDR2 is SFDVKD. CDR3 protein: CATSDRTTDSDGYTF. The DNA for the CDR3 is TGTGCCACCAGTGATCGTACCACGGACAGCGATGGCTACACCTTC.

This clone has just one count. This chain uses TRBV2 with TRBJ1-4; 10 bases line up with TRBD1. CDR1 and CDR2 from the germline V gene are SNHLY and FYNNEI. J was trimmed by 4 bases and V by 10 bases; bases with no gene match: 3. The CDR3 is 13 residues long. As DNA, the CDR3 is TGTGCCACCAGGACAGGGGGTAATGAAAAACTGTTTTTT. Protein: CATRTGGNEKLFF.

The chain has TRBV12-5 and TRBJ2-1; unclear D gene. The CDR3 totals 12 residues. CDR1 and CDR2 from the germline V gene are LGHNT and FRNRAP. V shed 4 bases and J shed 7 bases, with 8 bases lying between them. The CDR3 DNA is TGTGCTAGTGGTTGGGCCTGGAATGAGCAGTTCTTC. It yields the protein CASGWAWNEQFF.

The rearrangement uses TRBV4-1 and TRBJ2-7; D may be TRBD1 (6 bases). The germline gives CDR1 MGHRA, CDR2 YSYEKL. This CDR3 has 15 residues. Trimming shortened V by 3 bases and J by 2 bases, and 14 bases separated the two germline ends. As DNA, the CDR3 is TGCGCCAGCAGCCATAGACAGGTGGGGGCCTACGAGCAGTACTTC. Translation: CASSHRQVGAYEQYF.

This clone showed up just once. J is TRBJ1-2 and V is TRBV5-6; a weak D match, TRBD1 (6 bases). CDR1 is SGHDT, CDR2 YYEEEE, per germline. Trimming left V 1 base short and J 4 bases short, with 14 bases between. CDR3 size: 15 residues. The CDR3, as DNA: TGTGCCAGCAGCTTGTTGGGGGCCCAAACCTATGGCTACACCTTC. Protein sequence: CASSLLGAQTYGYTF.

CDR3: CASSHLTFKSSGNTIYF. The CDR3 DNA is TGTGCCAGCAGCCATCTTACATTCAAAAGCTCTGGAAACACCATATATTTT. The chain combines TRBV28 with TRBJ1-3; D gene uncertain. V dropped 6 bases and J dropped 0 bases, with 18 bases sitting between them. The length of the CDR3 is 17 residues. The germline V gene has CDR1 MDHEN and CDR2 SYDVKM. Full variable domain (outside the CDR3, taken from reference TRBV28 and TRBJ1-3): DVKVTQSSRYLVKRTGEKVFLECVQDMDHENMFWYRQDPGLGLRLIYFSYDVKMKEKGDIPEGYSVSREKKERFSLILESASTNQTSMYLCASSHLTFKSSGNTIYFGEGSWLTVV.

J is TRBJ2-3 and V is TRBV30, with D possibly being TRBD2 (5 bases). Per germline, CDR1 GTSNPN and CDR2 SVGIG (reference sequence). Trimming stripped 0 bases from V and 0 bases from J, with 22 bases between. This CDR3 has 19 amino acids. CDR3 protein: CAWSVIRQRRRTSTDTQYF. The CDR3 DNA reads TGTGCCTGGAGTGTAATTCGCCAGCGGAGGCGTACTAGCACAGATACGCAGTATTTT.

This chain uses TRBV19 with TRBJ1-2, with 9 bases lining up with TRBD1. V gave up 4 bases and J gave up 3 bases; unmatched junction bases: 9. The V gene's germline CDR1 is LNHDA and CDR2 SQIVND (reference sequence). The CDR3 has 16 amino acids. DNA for the CDR3: TGTGCCAGTAGTAGTGGACAGGGGACGCGTGACTATGGCTACACCTTC. Residues: CASSSGQGTRDYGYTF.

The gene calls are TRBV5-6 and TRBJ1-2; 10 positions agree with TRBD1. CDR1 is SGHDT and CDR2 is YYEEEE in the germline V gene. The CDR3 covers 16 residues. J lost 0 bases, V lost 7 bases, and 9 bases had no gene match. The DNA for the CDR3 is TGTGCCAGCGGCCGGGACAGGGGCCTAGCTAACTATGGCTACACCTTC. It specifies CASGRDRGLANYGYTF.

The rearrangement uses TRBV5-4 and TRBJ1-2; 9 positions agree with TRBD1. Germline CDR1 SGHNT, CDR2 YYREEE (reference sequence). V was pared by 0 bases and J by 6 bases, with 6 bases of the junction left unmatched. This CDR3 has 15 residues. The CDR3 DNA sequence: TGTGCCAGCAGCTTGGCGCGTGACAGGGGGAATGGCTACACCTTC. The encoded protein is CASSLARDRGNGYTF.

Only one count was recorded for this clone. The chain recombines TRBV7-3 with TRBJ2-1; D uncertain. The V end was cut by 2 bases, the J end by 12 bases, with 11 bases between. CDR1 and CDR2 (germline): SGHTA, FQGTGA. This CDR3 is built from 12 residues. This CDR3 reads CASSLSSSAQFF. The CDR3 DNA sequence: TGTGCCAGCAGCTTATCCAGCAGCGCGCAGTTCTTC.

The rearrangement joins TRBV5-6 to TRBJ1-5; a possible D gene is TRBD1 (6 bases). Germline loops: CDR1 SGHDT, CDR2 YYEEEE. The CDR3 sequence is 13 residues long. Deletions cut 4 bases from V and 5 bases from J, with 10 bases between. CDR3 DNA sequence: TGTGCCAGCAGCACAGGGATGTATCAGCCCCAGCATTTT. It yields the protein CASSTGMYQPQHF.

This clone was seen more than once but under ten times. V is TRBV5-1 and J is TRBJ2-5; 8 nucleotides match TRBD1. Germline-derived CDR1 and CDR2 are SGHRS and YFSETQ. V was pared by 5 bases and J by 4 bases, with 7 bases of the junction left unmatched. The CDR3 has 14 residues. CDR3 residues: CASRNRGESETQYF. The CDR3 bases are TGCGCCAGCAGGAACAGGGGGGAGTCAGAGACCCAGTACTTC.